Listed below are T cell receptor beta chains from one sample, sequenced in a study of blood T cells in healthy people across ages. TCRdb passed the 5' RACE reads through MiXCR, listing each CDR3 protein once. The profile covers about 500,000 distinct CDR3 sequences, with 24% appearing a single time and under 9% taken by the ten largest. The sample also formed part of further work on T cells of mothers and their children.

Sequenced sample: blood. The receptors derive from a boy younger than 18 in good health. The CDR3 runs from the conserved cysteine through the conserved F or W. Fields, in order: clone size, V gene, D gene, J gene, CDR3 protein, CDR3 DNA. D genes are given only for firm matches. For some rows the clone size is stated as once, few or many, or as a class when expanded; others skip it.

clone size: NA; V gene: TRBV12-3/TRBV12-4; D gene: NA; J gene: TRBJ1-4; CDR3 protein: CASNSGWGGLSEKLFF; CDR3 DNA: TGTGCCAGCAACTCAGGATGGGGCGGTCTGAGTGAAAAACTGTTTTTT
clone size: NA; V gene: TRBV7-9; D gene: NA; J gene: TRBJ1-5; CDR3 protein: CASSLSGQINQPQHF; CDR3 DNA: TGTGCCAGCAGCTTATCCGGACAGATCAATCAGCCCCAGCATTTT
clone size: NA; V gene: TRBV6-2/TRBV6-3; D gene: NA; J gene: TRBJ2-5; CDR3 protein: CASSYPNVAEGLGETQYF; CDR3 DNA: TGTGCCAGCAGTTATCCCAACGTAGCGGAAGGTTTAGGGGAGACCCAGTACTTC
clone size: NA; V gene: TRBV7-3; D gene: TRBD1; J gene: TRBJ1-6; CDR3 protein: CASSSTDRGDSPLHF; CDR3 DNA: TGTGCCAGCTCCTCGACTGACAGGGGAGATTCACCCCTCCACTTT
clone size: few; V gene: TRBV6-6; D gene: NA; J gene: TRBJ1-1; CDR3 protein: CASSYPTGRYTEAFF; CDR3 DNA: TGTGCCAGCAGTTACCCCACAGGGAGGTACACTGAAGCTTTCTTT
clone size: few; V gene: TRBV7-9; D gene: NA; J gene: TRBJ2-7; CDR3 protein: CASSLGTKSYEQYF; CDR3 DNA: TGTGCCAGCAGCTTAGGGACAAAGTCCTACGAGCAGTACTTC
clone size: NA; V gene: TRBV7-9; D gene: TRBD1; J gene: TRBJ2-2; CDR3 protein: CASSVGQVNTGELFF; CDR3 DNA: TGTGCCAGCAGCGTAGGACAGGTTAACACCGGGGAGCTGTTTTTT
clone size: NA; V gene: TRBV5-1; D gene: NA; J gene: TRBJ2-2; CDR3 protein: CASTYETVNTGELFF; CDR3 DNA: TGCGCCAGCACCTACGAAACAGTAAACACCGGGGAGCTGTTTTTT
clone size: NA; V gene: TRBV4-3; D gene: NA; J gene: TRBJ1-1; CDR3 protein: CASSATGAAEAFF; CDR3 DNA: TGCGCCAGCAGCGCGACGGGGGCGGCTGAAGCTTTCTTT
clone size: many; V gene: TRBV5-1; D gene: TRBD2; J gene: TRBJ2-5; CDR3 protein: CASSLAGLTSGEETQYF; CDR3 DNA: TGCGCCAGCAGCTTGGCCGGGCTAACCAGCGGGGAAGAGACCCAGTACTTC
clone size: many; V gene: TRBV6-1; D gene: NA; J gene: TRBJ2-1; CDR3 protein: CASSGRNSYNEQFF; CDR3 DNA: TGTGCCAGCAGTGGTCGGAACTCCTACAATGAGCAGTTCTTC
clone size: NA; V gene: TRBV12-3/TRBV12-4; D gene: NA; J gene: TRBJ2-1; CDR3 protein: CASSPETGPDSYNEQFF; CDR3 DNA: TGTGCCAGCAGTCCAGAGACAGGTCCTGACTCCTACAATGAGCAGTTCTTC
clone size: NA; V gene: TRBV20-1; D gene: NA; J gene: TRBJ1-2; CDR3 protein: CSASSMMGYTF; CDR3 DNA: TGCAGTGCTAGTTCCATGATGGGCTACACCTTC
clone size: NA; V gene: TRBV12-3/TRBV12-4; D gene: NA; J gene: TRBJ2-7; CDR3 protein: CASTPDTGPSYEQYF; CDR3 DNA: TGTGCCAGCACCCCCGATACTGGGCCTTCCTACGAGCAGTACTTC
clone size: NA; V gene: TRBV15; D gene: NA; J gene: TRBJ2-3; CDR3 protein: CATSRGTEATDTHYF; CDR3 DNA: TGTGCCACCAGCAGAGGGACAGAAGCCACAGATACGCATTATTTT
clone size: few; V gene: TRBV5-1; D gene: NA; J gene: TRBJ1-6; CDR3 protein: CASSLGQLNNSPLHF; CDR3 DNA: TGCGCCAGCAGCTTAGGACAGCTAAATAATTCACCCCTCCACTTT
clone size: few; V gene: TRBV6-2/TRBV6-3; D gene: NA; J gene: TRBJ1-1; CDR3 protein: CASSYSPIDSHEAFF; CDR3 DNA: TGTGCCAGCAGTTACTCTCCCATCGACTCACATGAAGCTTTCTTT
clone size: few; V gene: TRBV20-1; D gene: NA; J gene: TRBJ2-1; CDR3 protein: CSARGGSGLFYNEQFF; CDR3 DNA: TGCAGTGCTAGAGGGGGGAGCGGACTATTTTACAATGAGCAGTTCTTC
clone size: NA; V gene: TRBV7-2; D gene: NA; J gene: TRBJ2-1; CDR3 protein: CASSFLTGWRNEQFF; CDR3 DNA: TGTGCCAGCAGCTTCTTGACGGGTTGGAGGAATGAGCAGTTCTTC
clone size: NA; V gene: TRBV7-8; D gene: TRBD1; J gene: TRBJ2-7; CDR3 protein: CASSPAPTGTTYEQYF; CDR3 DNA: TGTGCCAGCAGCCCCGCCCCGACAGGGACGACCTACGAGCAGTACTTC
clone size: NA; V gene: TRBV10-3; D gene: TRBD1; J gene: TRBJ1-6; CDR3 protein: CAISSGTANSPLHF; CDR3 DNA: TGTGCCATCAGTTCCGGGACAGCAAATTCACCCCTCCACTTT
clone size: once; V gene: TRBV7-9; D gene: NA; J gene: TRBJ1-1; CDR3 protein: CASSWDWRGTEAFF; CDR3 DNA: TGTGCCAGCAGCTGGGATTGGAGGGGCACTGAAGCTTTCTTT
clone size: few; V gene: TRBV20-1; D gene: NA; J gene: TRBJ2-1; CDR3 protein: CSAWVDQGPYF; CDR3 DNA: TGCAGTGCTTGGGTCGACCAGGGGCCTTACTTC
clone size: NA; V gene: TRBV5-5; D gene: NA; J gene: TRBJ2-1; CDR3 protein: CASSQPGPRVGQFF; CDR3 DNA: TGTGCCAGCAGCCAACCGGGACCCAGAGTTGGGCAGTTCTTC
clone size: few; V gene: TRBV4-3; D gene: TRBD1; J gene: TRBJ2-1; CDR3 protein: CASSLGQGYRNEQFF; CDR3 DNA: TGCGCCAGCAGCCTGGGACAGGGGTATAGGAATGAGCAGTTCTTC
clone size: many; V gene: TRBV7-2; D gene: NA; J gene: TRBJ2-5; CDR3 protein: CASSSAGVQETQYF; CDR3 DNA: TGTGCCAGCAGCTCGGCCGGAGTCCAAGAGACCCAGTACTTC
clone size: NA; V gene: TRBV20-1; D gene: TRBD2; J gene: TRBJ2-5; CDR3 protein: CSSDLAGREETQYF; CDR3 DNA: TGCAGTTCGGACCTAGCGGGGCGGGAAGAGACCCAGTACTTC
clone size: NA; V gene: TRBV19; D gene: NA; J gene: TRBJ2-7; CDR3 protein: CASSIAGISYEQYF; CDR3 DNA: TGTGCCAGTAGTATAGCGGGGATCTCCTACGAGCAGTACTTC
clone size: few; V gene: TRBV20-1; D gene: TRBD2; J gene: TRBJ2-2; CDR3 protein: CSARPPGLRNTGELFF; CDR3 DNA: TGCAGTGCTAGACCTCCGGGACTACGTAACACCGGGGAGCTGTTTTTT
clone size: NA; V gene: TRBV28; D gene: TRBD2; J gene: TRBJ2-4; CDR3 protein: CASSLPAGGAKNIQYF; CDR3 DNA: TGTGCCAGCAGTTTACCTGCCGGGGGGGCCAAAAACATTCAGTACTTC
clone size: NA; V gene: TRBV20-1; D gene: NA; J gene: TRBJ2-3; CDR3 protein: CSARWGATDTQCF; CDR3 DNA: TGCAGTGCCAGATGGGGGGCCACAGATACGCAGTGTTTT
clone size: few; V gene: TRBV2; D gene: TRBD2; J gene: TRBJ2-5; CDR3 protein: CASIRLAGNETQYF; CDR3 DNA: TGTGCCAGCATCAGACTAGCGGGGAATGAGACCCAGTACTTC
clone size: NA; V gene: TRBV7-9; D gene: NA; J gene: TRBJ2-1; CDR3 protein: CASSLYRANEQFF; CDR3 DNA: TGTGCCAGCTCCCTTTATCGGGCCAATGAGCAGTTCTTC
clone size: NA; V gene: TRBV5-1; D gene: NA; J gene: TRBJ1-1; CDR3 protein: CASSLDAGRTEAFF; CDR3 DNA: TGCGCCAGCAGCTTGGATGCAGGCCGGACTGAAGCTTTCTTT
clone size: NA; V gene: TRBV15; D gene: TRBD1; J gene: TRBJ2-2; CDR3 protein: CATSKDRAPGELFF; CDR3 DNA: TGTGCCACCAGCAAGGACAGGGCCCCCGGGGAGCTGTTTTTT
clone size: NA; V gene: TRBV19; D gene: TRBD1; J gene: TRBJ1-1; CDR3 protein: CASSITPGQGTEAFF; CDR3 DNA: TGTGCCAGTAGTATAACTCCGGGACAGGGTACTGAAGCTTTCTTT
clone size: few; V gene: TRBV7-9; D gene: NA; J gene: TRBJ1-1; CDR3 protein: CASSPRAVNTEAFF; CDR3 DNA: TGTGCCAGCAGCCCTCGGGCGGTGAACACTGAAGCTTTCTTT
clone size: NA; V gene: TRBV28; D gene: TRBD2; J gene: TRBJ2-3; CDR3 protein: CASSVALAGGTDTQYF; CDR3 DNA: TGTGCCAGCAGCGTCGCCTTAGCGGGAGGGACAGATACGCAGTATTTT
clone size: many; V gene: TRBV7-2; D gene: NA; J gene: TRBJ2-1; CDR3 protein: CASSKGGRSYNEQFF; CDR3 DNA: TGTGCCAGCAGTAAGGGCGGGCGCTCCTACAATGAGCAGTTCTTC
clone size: NA; V gene: TRBV7-2; D gene: TRBD2; J gene: TRBJ2-1; CDR3 protein: CASSLGPGLAGSYNEQFF; CDR3 DNA: TGTGCCAGCAGCTTAGGTCCGGGACTAGCGGGGAGCTACAATGAGCAGTTCTTC
clone size: few; V gene: TRBV20-1; D gene: TRBD2; J gene: TRBJ2-5; CDR3 protein: CSARDPLARETQYF; CDR3 DNA: TGCAGTGCTAGGGATCCACTAGCGCGGGAGACCCAGTACTTC
clone size: NA; V gene: TRBV2; D gene: TRBD1; J gene: TRBJ1-5; CDR3 protein: CASIKDRTNQPQHF; CDR3 DNA: TGTGCCAGCATCAAGGACAGGACCAATCAGCCCCAGCATTTT
clone size: NA; V gene: TRBV27; D gene: NA; J gene: TRBJ2-7; CDR3 protein: CASSSFGTRGYEQYF; CDR3 DNA: TGTGCCAGCAGTTCCTTCGGGACGCGCGGTTACGAGCAGTACTTC
clone size: NA; V gene: TRBV20-1; D gene: TRBD2; J gene: TRBJ2-7; CDR3 protein: CSSAISGFSYEQYF; CDR3 DNA: TGCAGTTCCGCAATTAGCGGGTTCTCCTACGAGCAGTACTTC
clone size: many; V gene: TRBV6-1; D gene: NA; J gene: TRBJ1-2; CDR3 protein: CASSEARGYGYTF; CDR3 DNA: TGTGCCAGCAGTGAAGCGCGGGGCTATGGCTACACCTTC
clone size: few; V gene: TRBV28; D gene: NA; J gene: TRBJ1-2; CDR3 protein: CASSLWSAAYGYTF; CDR3 DNA: TGTGCCAGCAGTTTATGGTCGGCAGCCTATGGCTACACCTTC
clone size: NA; V gene: TRBV12-3/TRBV12-4; D gene: NA; J gene: TRBJ1-5; CDR3 protein: CASSLEAGINQPQHF; CDR3 DNA: TGTGCCAGCAGTTTAGAGGCAGGGATCAATCAGCCCCAGCATTTT
clone size: few; V gene: TRBV27; D gene: NA; J gene: TRBJ2-7; CDR3 protein: CASSIGGLSYEQYF; CDR3 DNA: TGTGCCAGCAGTATCGGGGGCCTCTCCTACGAGCAGTACTTC
clone size: few; V gene: TRBV28; D gene: TRBD1; J gene: TRBJ1-4; CDR3 protein: CASRLGDRGNEKLFF; CDR3 DNA: TGTGCCAGCAGATTGGGTGACAGGGGGAACGAAAAACTGTTTTTT
clone size: NA; V gene: TRBV28; D gene: NA; J gene: TRBJ2-2; CDR3 protein: CASSLSQVLEVGELFF; CDR3 DNA: TGTGCCAGCAGTTTATCCCAGGTTCTGGAGGTCGGGGAGCTGTTTTTT
clone size: few; V gene: TRBV14; D gene: NA; J gene: TRBJ1-2; CDR3 protein: CASSPFTTGSFYGYTF; CDR3 DNA: TGTGCCAGCAGCCCTTTTACTACCGGGTCGTTCTATGGCTACACCTTC
clone size: NA; V gene: TRBV6-1; D gene: TRBD2; J gene: TRBJ2-3; CDR3 protein: CASGSGSPDTQYF; CDR3 DNA: TGTGCCAGCGGCAGCGGGAGTCCCGATACGCAGTATTTT
clone size: NA; V gene: TRBV6-2/TRBV6-3; D gene: NA; J gene: TRBJ1-1; CDR3 protein: CASSSLGANTEAFF; CDR3 DNA: TGTGCCAGCAGTTCCCTGGGGGCGAACACTGAAGCTTTCTTT